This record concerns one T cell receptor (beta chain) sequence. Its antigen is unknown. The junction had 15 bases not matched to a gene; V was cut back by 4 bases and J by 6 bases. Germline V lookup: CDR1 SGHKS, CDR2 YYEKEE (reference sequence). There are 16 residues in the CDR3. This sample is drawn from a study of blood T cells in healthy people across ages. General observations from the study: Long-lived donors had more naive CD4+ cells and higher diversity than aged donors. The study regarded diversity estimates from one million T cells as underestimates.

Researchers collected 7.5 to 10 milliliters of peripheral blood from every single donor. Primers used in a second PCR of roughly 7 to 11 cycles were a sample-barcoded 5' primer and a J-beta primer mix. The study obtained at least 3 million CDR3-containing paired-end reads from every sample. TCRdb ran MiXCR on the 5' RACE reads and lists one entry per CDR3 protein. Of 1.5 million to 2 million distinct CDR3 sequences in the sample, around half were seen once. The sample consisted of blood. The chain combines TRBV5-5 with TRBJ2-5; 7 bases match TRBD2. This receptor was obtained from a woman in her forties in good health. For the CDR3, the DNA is TGTGCCAGCAGCCCGTTGCAGCGGGACCGTACTCAGACCCAGTACTTC. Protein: CASSPLQRDRTQTQYF. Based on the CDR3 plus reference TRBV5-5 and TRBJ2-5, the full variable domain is DAGVTQSPTHLIKTRGQQVTLRCSPISGHKSVSWYQQVLGQGPQFIFQYYEKEERGRGNFPDRFSARQFPNYSSELNVNALLLGDSALYLCASSPLQRDRTQTQYFGPGTRLLVL.